This T cell receptor (beta chain) was identified during a study of blood T cell repertoires in COVID-19. Whole-study context: The United States, Italy and Spain supplied acute and convalescent COVID-19 samples. T cells, B-cell-depleted T cells, or PBMCs provided the cDNA or gDNA that served as material.

In the original processing: Amplification of reference gene primers was used by the study to estimate nucleated cell counts. Assay used: immunoSEQ multiplex PCR; TCRdb lists only in-frame clones, some missing. The V and J calls and clone size come from that table; D and trimming were worked out from the DNA. The table has 200,000 to 250,000 clones, around nine tenths seen once. V lost 0 bases to trimming and J lost 0 bases; unmatched junction nucleotides: 5. The length of the CDR3 is 17 residues. Germline V gene lookup returns CDR1 SGHTA and CDR2 FQGTGA. This clonotype was obtained from a woman aged 18-35 years who had recovered from COVID-19. The V call is TRBV7-3, the J call TRBJ1-1; 9 nucleotides align to TRBD1. The sequenced material came from peripheral blood. The CDR3 here is CASSLTGGTGLNTEAFF. CDR3 nucleotides: TGTGCCAGCAGCTTAACAGGGGGGACAGGGCTGAACACTGAAGCTTTCTTT.